The T cell receptor (beta chain) under discussion was sequenced for a study of shared clonotypes between healthy human individuals. Study findings and constraints: Naive CD4 clonotype sharing across a handful of donors was approximately 5%. Generation probabilities of non-shared clonotypes were lower (relative to those shared by all four donors).

The CDR3 has 13 residues. Notes on this clone: Its antigen is undetermined.

Assay used: immunoSEQ multiplex PCR; TCRdb lists only in-frame clones, some missing. Of some 500,000 clones in the sample, roughly 95% are singletons; the top ten hold 0.055% to 0.075%. The TCR was taken from a woman under 40 in good health. The sample was naive CD4+ T cells sorted from blood. This sample's subset: CD45RA+ positively selected. This chain connects TRBV21-1 to TRBJ2-1; the table calls TRBD2, which could not be checked here. TRBV21-1 is marked as a pseudogene. The CDR3 coding sequence is TGTGCCAGCAGCACAGCGGGAGACGATGAGCAGTTCTTC. Translating gives CASSTAGDDEQFF.